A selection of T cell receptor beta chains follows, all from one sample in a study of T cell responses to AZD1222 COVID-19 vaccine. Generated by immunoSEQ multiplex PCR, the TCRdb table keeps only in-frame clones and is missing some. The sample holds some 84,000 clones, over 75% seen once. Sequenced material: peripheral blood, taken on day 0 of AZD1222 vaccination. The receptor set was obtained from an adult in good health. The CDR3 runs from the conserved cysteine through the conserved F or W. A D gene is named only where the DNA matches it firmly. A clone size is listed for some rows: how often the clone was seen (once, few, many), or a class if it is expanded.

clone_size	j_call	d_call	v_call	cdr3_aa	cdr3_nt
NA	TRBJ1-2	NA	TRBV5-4	CASSSVANYGYTF	TGTGCCAGCAGCTCCGTTGCGAACTATGGCTACACCTTC
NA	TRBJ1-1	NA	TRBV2	CASSEDRGALVF	TGTGCCAGCAGTGAAGACCGTGGGGCGCTGGTCTTT
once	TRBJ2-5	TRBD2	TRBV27	CASKAGGETQYF	TGTGCCAGCAAAGCGGGGGGAGAGACCCAGTACTTC
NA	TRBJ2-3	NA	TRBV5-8	CASSPGRIGTDTQYF	TGTGCCAGCAGCCCGGGACGTATCGGCACAGATACGCAGTATTTT
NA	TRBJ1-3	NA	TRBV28	CASSFRGYGNTIYF	TGTGCCAGCAGTTTCCGGGGTTATGGAAACACCATATATTTT
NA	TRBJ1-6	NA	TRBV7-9	CASSLSTDLSYNSPLHF	TGTGCCAGCAGCTTATCGACAGATCTGTCCTATAATTCACCCCTCCACTTT
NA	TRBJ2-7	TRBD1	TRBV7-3	CASSLQGQSYEQYF	TGTGCCAGCAGCTTACAGGGACAGAGTTACGAGCAGTACTTC
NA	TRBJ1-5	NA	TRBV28	CASSLGGVSNQPQHF	TGTGCCAGCAGTTTAGGTGGGGTTAGCAATCAGCCCCAGCATTTT
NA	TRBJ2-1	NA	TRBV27	CASSLGLIPGNEQFF	TGTGCCAGCAGTCTAGGGCTAATCCCTGGGAATGAGCAGTTCTTC
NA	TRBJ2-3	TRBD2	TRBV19	CASSISGSTDTQYF	TGTGCCAGTAGTATTAGCGGGAGCACAGATACGCAGTATTTT
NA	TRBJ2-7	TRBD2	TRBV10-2	CASSGIPGLVSYEQYF	TGCGCCAGCAGTGGGATCCCGGGACTAGTCTCCTACGAGCAGTACTTC